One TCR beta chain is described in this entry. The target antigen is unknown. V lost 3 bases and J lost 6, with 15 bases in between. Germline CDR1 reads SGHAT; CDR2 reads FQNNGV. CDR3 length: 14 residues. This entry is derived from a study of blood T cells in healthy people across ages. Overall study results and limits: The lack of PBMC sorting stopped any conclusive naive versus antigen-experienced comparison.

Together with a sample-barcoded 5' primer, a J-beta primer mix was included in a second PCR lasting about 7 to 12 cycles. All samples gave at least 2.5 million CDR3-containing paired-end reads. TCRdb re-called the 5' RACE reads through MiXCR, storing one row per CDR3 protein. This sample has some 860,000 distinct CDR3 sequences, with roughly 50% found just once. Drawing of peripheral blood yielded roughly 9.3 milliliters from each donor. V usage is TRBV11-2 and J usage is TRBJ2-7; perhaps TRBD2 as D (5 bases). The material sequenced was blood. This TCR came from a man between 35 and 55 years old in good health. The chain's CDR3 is CASSFSEDSAEQYF. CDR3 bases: TGTGCCAGCAGCTTTAGCGAGGATTCGGCCGAGCAGTACTTC.